The 21 T cell receptor beta chains listed next were all sequenced from one sample in a study of T cell changes during pregnancy in multiple sclerosis. Produced via immunoSEQ multiplex PCR; TCRdb's table is partial and in-frame only. The table has under 75,000 clones, 80% to 95% seen once. The sequences come from peripheral blood, collected in the first trimester of pregnancy. All receptors come from a female donor with multiple sclerosis, enrolled in a pregnancy study.

About this clone itself: An end of the junction does not agree with germline; a read error may underlie this. The genes are TRBV29-1 and TRBJ1-4; 7 nucleotides agree with TRBD1. The V gene's germline CDR1 is SQVTM and CDR2 ANQGSEA. The CDR3 is 18 amino acids. The CDR3 here is CSVRDLGQERELNEKLLF. The CDR3 coding sequence is TGCAGCGTTCGGGATCTTGGACAGGAGAGGGAACTTAATGAAAAACTGCTTTTT.

The sample holds one count of this clone. The V gene is TRBV30, the J gene TRBJ2-7; 8 nucleotides align to TRBD1. Germline V CDR1 and CDR2: GTSNPN, SVGIG (reference sequence). The CDR3 has 14 amino acids. Unmatched junction bases numbered 6, after V lost 3 bases and J lost 2 bases. Written as DNA, the CDR3 is TGTGCCTGGAGAGGGGCAGGGGGCCCCTACGAGCAGTACTTC. Its translation is CAWRGAGGPYEQYF.

The chain uses TRBV5-1 and TRBJ1-1; TRBD1 matches at 8 bases. The length of the CDR3 is 16 residues. The junction had 7 bases not matched to a gene; V was cut back by 2 bases and J by 1 base. CDR1 SGHRS and CDR2 YFSETQ come from the germline V gene. CDR3 bases: TGCGCCAGCAGCTTAACAGGGGGGGTTACGAACACTGAAGCTTTCTTT. Protein sequence: CASSLTGGVTNTEAFF.

This clone has only a few counts. The chain recombines TRBV20-1 with TRBJ1-1; D gene unclear. Germline V gene data show CDR1 as DFQATT and CDR2 as SNEGSKA (reference sequence). The CDR3 has 11 amino acids. The CDR3 here is CMMRRNTEAFF. CDR3 sequence (DNA): TGCATGATGAGGAGGAACACTGAAGCTTTCTTT.

CDR3 amino acids: CASSLSSYNEQFF. As DNA, the CDR3 is TGTGCCAGCAGCTTGAGCTCCTACAATGAGCAGTTCTTC. The gene calls are TRBV2 and TRBJ2-1; D gene unclear. CDR1 SNHLY and CDR2 FYNNEI come from the germline V gene. The CDR3 sequence is 13 residues long. Between the trimmed V and J ends, which lost 6 bases and 0 bases, there was a span of 6 bases. Full variable domain (remainder filled in from reference TRBV2 and TRBJ2-1): EPEVTQTPSHQVTQMGQEVILRCVPISNHLYFYWYRQILGQKVEFLVSFYNNEISEKSEIFDDQFSVERPDGSNFTLKIRSTKLEDSAMYFCASSLSSYNEQFFGPGTRLTVL.

V gene TRBV7-6 combines with J gene TRBJ2-3; 9 nucleotides line up with TRBD1. CDR1 is SGHVS, CDR2 FNYEAQ, per germline. J gave up 4 bases and V 5 bases, and 13 bases lay outside the gene matches. The CDR3 covers 17 residues. The CDR3 sequence is CASSGTRDRVYSDTQYF. CDR3 nucleotides: TGTGCCAGCAGCGGAACCCGGGACAGGGTTTATTCAGATACGCAGTATTTT.

This clone was detected a few times. The rearrangement uses TRBV4-1 and TRBJ1-6; 8 bases are shared with TRBD1. The CDR3 runs to 19 residues. Germline V lookup: CDR1 MGHRA, CDR2 YSYEKL. V dropped 1 base and J dropped 5; count of bases not matched to a gene: 13. Here the CDR3 reads CASSQGQGKLTRDNSPLHF. As DNA, the CDR3 is TGCGCCAGCAGCCAAGGACAGGGGAAGCTGACCCGGGATAATTCACCCCTCCACTTT.

The V and J genes are TRBV30 and TRBJ1-2; 7 bases agree with TRBD1. With 2 bases clipped from V and 4 bases from J, the junction kept 13 bases outside the gene matches. The germline CDR1 and CDR2 sequences are GTSNPN and SVGIG (reference sequence). The CDR3 sequence is 16 residues long. The CDR3 loop is CAWSPLGQVLVYGYTF. The DNA of the CDR3 is TGTGCCTGGAGTCCCCTCGGACAGGTCCTTGTCTATGGCTACACCTTC. The full variable domain, rest sourced from reference TRBV30 and TRBJ1-2, is SQTIHQWPATLVQPVGSPLSLECTVEGTSNPNLYWYRQAAGRGLQLLFYSVGIGQISSEVPQNLSASRPQDRQFILSSKKLLLSDSGFYLCAWSPLGQVLVYGYTFGSGTRLTVV.

This clone was found once. The chain links TRBV28 to TRBJ1-4; perhaps TRBD1 as D (6 bases). Germline V gene sequence: CDR1 MDHEN, CDR2 SYDVKM. V was clipped by 8 bases and J by 6 bases, with 13 bases between them. The CDR3 spans 13 residues. The CDR3 bases are TGTGCCAGCGGCCTACAGGGCGATGAAAAACTGTTTTTT. It specifies CASGLQGDEKLFF.

The chain combines TRBV5-1 with TRBJ2-3, with 15 positions matching TRBD2. Per germline, CDR1 SGHRS and CDR2 YFSETQ. The junction had 7 bases not matched to a gene; V was cut back by 5 bases and J by 0 bases. The CDR3 is 18 amino acids. The CDR3 here is CASRAGTSGRSSTDTQYF. As DNA, the CDR3 is TGCGCCAGCAGGGCCGGGACTAGCGGGAGGTCTAGCACAGATACGCAGTATTTT.

This clone came up a few times. This chain connects TRBV7-9 to TRBJ2-7; possibly TRBD2 for D (6 bases). Trimming removed 10 bases from V and 1 base from J, with 11 bases in between. The germline V gene has CDR1 SEHNR and CDR2 FQNEAQ (reference sequence). The CDR3 loop spans 12 amino acids. The CDR3 loop reads CATGGQSYEQYF. The CDR3 DNA sequence: TGTGCCACAGGAGGGCAGTCCTACGAGCAGTACTTC.

The J gene is TRBJ1-1, the V gene TRBV19; a possible D gene is TRBD1 (6 bases). This CDR3 has 13 amino acids. V was shortened by 7 bases and J by 6 bases, with 15 bases between the two germline ends. Germline lookup yields CDR1 LNHDA and CDR2 SQIVND (reference sequence). The chain's CDR3 is CASNSQGRAEAFF. DNA for the CDR3: TGTGCCAGTAACAGTCAGGGGAGGGCTGAAGCTTTCTTT.

The rearrangement joins TRBV10-3 to TRBJ1-6; 8 positions agree with TRBD1. The V gene end was trimmed by 0 bases and the J gene end by 8 bases; junction bases not matched to a gene: 6. CDR1 ENHRY and CDR2 SYGVKD come from the germline V gene. This CDR3 comprises 16 residues. In DNA form, the CDR3 reads TGTGCCATCAGTGAGTCGGCAAACAGGGGGTATTCACCCCTCCACTTT. It encodes CAISESANRGYSPLHF.

The rearrangement joins TRBV29-1 to TRBJ2-3; 7 positions match TRBD2. Germline CDR1 and CDR2: SQVTM and ANQGSEA. This CDR3 is built from 12 residues. V was clipped by 6 bases and J by 2 bases; unmatched bases: 2. The CDR3 DNA reads TGCAGCGTCGCGGGGGACACAGATACGCAGTATTTT. Protein product: CSVAGDTDTQYF.

The chain joins TRBV5-4 to TRBJ2-5; 13 nucleotides match TRBD2. Germline loops: CDR1 SGHNT, CDR2 YYREEE (reference sequence). V trimming: 0 bases; J trimming: 4 bases; junction bases outside the gene matches: 3. The CDR3 spans 16 residues. The CDR3 is CASSLELAGGRETQYF. DNA of the CDR3: TGTGCCAGCAGCTTGGAACTAGCGGGGGGGCGAGAGACCCAGTACTTC. Supplemented by reference TRBV5-4 and TRBJ2-5, the full variable domain reads ETGVTQSPTHLIKTRGQQVTLRCSSQSGHNTVSWYQQALGQGPQFIFQYYREEENGRGNFPPRFSGLQFPNYSSELNVNALELDDSALYLCASSLELAGGRETQYFGPGTRLLVL.

This chain uses TRBV30 with TRBJ2-5; 11 bases are a match to TRBD2. CDR3 size: 16 residues. CDR1 is GTSNPN, CDR2 SVGIG, per germline (reference sequence). The V gene end was trimmed by 6 bases and the J gene end by 4 bases; junction bases not matched to a gene: 13. The CDR3: CACSSGRARSAETQYF. The CDR3 DNA follows: TGTGCCTGTAGTAGCGGGAGGGCCAGGAGTGCAGAGACCCAGTACTTC.

This chain connects TRBV10-3 to TRBJ1-2; TRBD1 is a possible D gene (6 bases). The V end lost 3 bases, the J end lost 8 bases, and 37 bases lay between the germline ends. There are 21 residues in the CDR3. From germline, CDR1 is ENHRY and CDR2 SYGVKD. The CDR3 reads CAISDPRAGGGGLNSPMGYTF. CDR3 nucleotide sequence: TGTGCCATCAGTGATCCCAGGGCTGGGGGGGGCGGCTTAAACTCCCCTATGGGCTACACCTTC.

The J gene is TRBJ1-1, the V gene TRBV5-4; the match to TRBD1 covers 9 bases. The CDR3 length is 17 residues. CDR1 and CDR2 from the germline V gene are SGHNT and YYREEE (reference sequence). V was clipped by 3 bases and J by 0 bases; unmatched bases: 9. DNA of the CDR3: TGTGCCAGCAGCTCCCAAACAGGGGGCCCGATGAACACTGAAGCTTTCTTT. It encodes CASSSQTGGPMNTEAFF. The full variable domain, its missing parts supplied by reference TRBV5-4 and TRBJ1-1, is ETGVTQSPTHLIKTRGQQVTLRCSSQSGHNTVSWYQQALGQGPQFIFQYYREEENGRGNFPPRFSGLQFPNYSSELNVNALELDDSALYLCASSSQTGGPMNTEAFFGQGTRLTVV.

The chain employs TRBV19 and TRBJ2-2; 7 nucleotides align to TRBD1. The CDR3 spans 16 residues. With V trimmed by 6 bases and J by 7 bases, 14 bases remained unmatched. CDR1 and CDR2 from the germline V gene are LNHDA and SQIVND (reference sequence). CDR3 loop: CASRISPTGINGELFF. The CDR3 coding sequence is TGTGCCAGTAGAATCTCCCCGACAGGGATTAACGGGGAGCTGTTTTTT.

The genes are TRBV28 and TRBJ2-2, with TRBD2 matching 8 bases. This CDR3 region has 16 residues. Trimming cost V 5 bases and J 4 bases; bases outside gene matches: 9. CDR1 is MDHEN and CDR2 is SYDVKM in the germline V gene. The CDR3: CASSPGLGEGTGELFF. Here the CDR3 DNA reads TGTGCCAGCAGTCCGGGACTAGGGGAGGGCACCGGGGAGCTGTTTTTT.

The rearrangement uses TRBV5-1 and TRBJ1-1, with 12 positions matching TRBD1. CDR1 is SGHRS, CDR2 YFSETQ, per germline. There are 17 residues in the CDR3. V dropped 4 bases and J dropped 3; count of bases not matched to a gene: 10. For the CDR3, the DNA is TGCGCCAGCAGCCCAAGGGACAGGGGGCCCTTCGACACTGAAGCTTTCTTT. Translated: CASSPRDRGPFDTEAFF.